This is a list of T cell receptor beta chains from one sample in a study of blood T cell repertoires in COVID-19. TCRdb's table, derived via immunoSEQ multiplex PCR, lists solely in-frame clones and lacks some. The profile shows some 240,000 clones, around 84% of them singletons. The sample was PBMCs or T cells enriched from blood (not recorded which). These receptors all stem from a man younger than 45 with acute COVID-19. Both conserved end residues are part of each CDR3. The order of the fields is D gene, J gene, clone size, V gene, CDR3 protein, CDR3 DNA. D genes are given only for firm matches. The size field is filled for only some rows; it gives once, few, many or a size class.

TRBD1,TRBJ1-1,NA,TRBV18,CASSPTPTGGTEAFF,TGTGCCAGCTCACCCACTCCGACAGGGGGGACTGAAGCTTTCTTT
NA,TRBJ2-2,NA,TRBV5-1,CATRGGSNTGELFF,TGCGCCACCAGGGGGGGGAGCAACACCGGGGAGCTGTTTTTT
NA,TRBJ2-3,NA,TRBV5-6,CASTPLGRSGDTDTQYF,TGTGCCAGCACCCCGCTTGGCCGAAGCGGAGACACAGATACGCAGTATTTT
NA,TRBJ1-2,NA,TRBV29-1,CSVEYGRRDYGYTF,TGCAGCGTTGAGTACGGCCGCCGGGACTATGGCTACACCTTC
NA,TRBJ1-1,NA,TRBV9,CASSLFPTGEVNTEAFF,TGTGCCAGCAGCCTATTTCCAACGGGAGAAGTAAACACTGAAGCTTTCTTT
TRBD2,TRBJ2-1,once,TRBV9,CASSVAGGMNEQFF,TGTGCCAGCAGCGTAGCGGGAGGAATGAATGAGCAGTTCTTC
TRBD2,TRBJ2-1,NA,TRBV24-1,CATSIRGSGPVGEQFF,TGTGCCACCTCGATAAGAGGTAGCGGGCCGGTAGGTGAGCAGTTCTTC
TRBD2,TRBJ2-3,NA,TRBV18,CASSGETSGYTDTQYF,TGTGCCAGCTCAGGAGAGACTAGCGGTTACACAGATACGCAGTATTTT
NA,TRBJ1-5,NA,TRBV30,CAWSGQLSNQPQHF,TGTGCCTGGAGTGGACAGCTTAGCAATCAGCCCCAGCATTTT
TRBD2,TRBJ2-5,NA,TRBV11-3,CASTTAAGGLETQYF,TGTGCCAGCACAACGGCAGCGGGAGGACTAGAGACCCAGTACTTC
TRBD2,TRBJ2-2,NA,TRBV11-3,CASSPTRLADTGELFF,TGTGCCAGCAGCCCCACCCGGCTAGCGGACACCGGGGAGCTGTTTTTT
TRBD1,TRBJ1-3,NA,TRBV28,CASSAPGQSSGNTIYF,TGTGCCAGCAGTGCTCCGGGACAGTCCTCTGGAAACACCATATATTTT
NA,TRBJ2-1,many,TRBV30,CAWSMDYPPSEQFF,TGTGCCTGGAGCATGGACTACCCGCCGTCGGAGCAGTTCTTC
TRBD1,TRBJ1-2,NA,TRBV20-1,CSASQGVGYTF,TGCAGTGCTAGCCAGGGGGTAGGCTACACCTTC
NA,TRBJ1-1,few,TRBV28,CASHSNTEAFF,TGTGCCAGCCACTCCAACACTGAAGCTTTCTTT
NA,TRBJ2-2,NA,TRBV14,CASSQDRPSPTGELFF,TGTGCCAGCAGCCAAGATCGCCCTAGTCCCACCGGGGAGCTGTTTTTT